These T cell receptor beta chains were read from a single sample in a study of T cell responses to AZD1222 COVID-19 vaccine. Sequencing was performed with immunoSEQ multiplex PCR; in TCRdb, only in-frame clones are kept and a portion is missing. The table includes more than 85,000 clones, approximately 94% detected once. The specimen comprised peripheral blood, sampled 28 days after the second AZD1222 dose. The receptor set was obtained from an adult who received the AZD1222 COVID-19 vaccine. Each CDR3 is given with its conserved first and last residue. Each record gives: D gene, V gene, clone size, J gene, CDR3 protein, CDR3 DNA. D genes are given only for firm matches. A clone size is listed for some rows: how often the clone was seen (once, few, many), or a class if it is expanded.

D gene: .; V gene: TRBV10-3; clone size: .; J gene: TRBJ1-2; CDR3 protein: CAIKGLSFQGDFSNYGYTF; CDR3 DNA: TGTGCCATCAAGGGGCTCTCATTCCAGGGCGATTTCTCTAACTATGGCTACACCTTC
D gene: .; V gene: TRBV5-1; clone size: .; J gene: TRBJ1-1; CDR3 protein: CASSLRMNTEAFF; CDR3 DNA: TGCGCCAGCAGCTTACGAATGAACACTGAAGCTTTCTTT
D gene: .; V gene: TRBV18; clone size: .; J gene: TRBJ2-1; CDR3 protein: CASSPYGLLSSYNEQFF; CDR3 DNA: TGTGCCAGCTCACCTTATGGGCTTTTAAGCTCCTACAATGAGCAGTTCTTC
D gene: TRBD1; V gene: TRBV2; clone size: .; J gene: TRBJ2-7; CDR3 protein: CASSRDRYSYEQYF; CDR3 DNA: TGTGCCAGCTCCCGGGACAGGTATAGCTACGAGCAGTACTTC
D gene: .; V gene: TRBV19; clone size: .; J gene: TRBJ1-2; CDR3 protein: CASSIGETSYTF; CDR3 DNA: TGTGCCAGTAGTATTGGTGAGACCTCCTACACCTTC
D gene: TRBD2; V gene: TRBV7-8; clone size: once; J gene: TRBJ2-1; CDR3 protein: CASSLEAGGHNEQFF; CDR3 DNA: TGTGCCAGCAGCTTAGAAGCGGGGGGGCACAATGAGCAGTTCTTC
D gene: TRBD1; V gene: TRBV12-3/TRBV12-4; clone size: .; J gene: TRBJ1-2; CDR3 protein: CASNPTGNYGYTF; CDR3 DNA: TGTGCCAGCAATCCGACAGGGAACTATGGCTACACCTTC
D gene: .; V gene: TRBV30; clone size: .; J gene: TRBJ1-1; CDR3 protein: CAWNHRDMNTEAFF; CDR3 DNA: TGTGCCTGGAATCATAGGGACATGAACACTGAAGCTTTCTTT
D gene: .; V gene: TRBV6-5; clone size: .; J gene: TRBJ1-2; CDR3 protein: CASSVGDGYGYTF; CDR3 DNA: TGTGCCAGCAGCGTGGGGGATGGCTATGGCTACACCTTC
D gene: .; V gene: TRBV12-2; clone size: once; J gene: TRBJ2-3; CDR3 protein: CASRLVGTSGRDWGTDTQYF; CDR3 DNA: TGTGCAAGTCGCTTAGTAGGGACTAGCGGGAGGGATTGGGGCACAGATACGCAGTATTTT
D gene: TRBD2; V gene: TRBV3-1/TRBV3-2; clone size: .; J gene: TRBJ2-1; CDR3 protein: CASSQDRGSGSQNEQFF; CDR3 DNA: TGTGCCAGCAGCCAAGACCGGGGCAGCGGGAGTCAAAATGAGCAGTTCTTC
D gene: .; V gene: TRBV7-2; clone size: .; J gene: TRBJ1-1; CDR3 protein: CASRLGGWNTEAFF; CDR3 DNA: TGTGCCAGCAGACTCGGGGGGTGGAACACTGAAGCTTTCTTT
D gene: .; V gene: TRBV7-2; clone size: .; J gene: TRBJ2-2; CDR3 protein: CASSLGYRSNTGELFF; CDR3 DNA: TGTGCCAGCAGCTTAGGTTACAGGTCGAACACCGGGGAGCTGTTTTTT
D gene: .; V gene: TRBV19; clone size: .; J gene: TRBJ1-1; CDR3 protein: CASSASQRGNTEAFF; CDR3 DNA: TGTGCCAGTAGTGCCTCCCAACGGGGGAACACTGAAGCTTTCTTT
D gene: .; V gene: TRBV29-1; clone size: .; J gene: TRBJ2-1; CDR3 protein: CSVNRVHEQFF; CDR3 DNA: TGCAGCGTCAACAGGGTCCATGAGCAGTTCTTC
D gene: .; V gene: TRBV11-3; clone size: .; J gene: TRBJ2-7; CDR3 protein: CASSNGNEQYF; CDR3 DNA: TGTGCCAGCAGCAACGGTAACGAGCAGTACTTC
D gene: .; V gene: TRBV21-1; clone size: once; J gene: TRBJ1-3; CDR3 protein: CASSKLGTPVHSGNTIYF; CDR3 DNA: TGTGCCAGCAGCAAATTGGGGACACCTGTTCACTCTGGAAACACCATATATTTT
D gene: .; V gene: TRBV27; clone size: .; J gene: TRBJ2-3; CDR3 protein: CASSWVSTDTQYF; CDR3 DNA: TGTGCCAGCAGTTGGGTCAGCACAGATACGCAGTATTTT
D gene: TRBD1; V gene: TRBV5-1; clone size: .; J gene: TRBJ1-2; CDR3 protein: CASSLAPGQGAGGYTF; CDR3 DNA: TGCGCCAGCAGCTTGGCCCCGGGACAGGGGGCGGGTGGCTACACCTTC
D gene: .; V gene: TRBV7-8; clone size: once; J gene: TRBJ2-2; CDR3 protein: CASSLGGTTAGELFF; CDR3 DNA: TGTGCCAGCAGCTTAGGGGGTACGACGGCCGGGGAGCTGTTTTTT
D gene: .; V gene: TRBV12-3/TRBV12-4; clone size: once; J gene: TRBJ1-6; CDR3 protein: CASRRDGIGPLHF; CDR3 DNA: TGTGCCAGCAGGAGGGACGGTATAGGTCCCCTCCACTTT
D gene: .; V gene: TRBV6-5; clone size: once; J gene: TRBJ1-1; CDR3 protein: CASSYYSGTLNTEAFF; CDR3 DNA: TGTGCCAGCAGTTATTACTCCGGGACTCTGAACACTGAAGCTTTCTTT
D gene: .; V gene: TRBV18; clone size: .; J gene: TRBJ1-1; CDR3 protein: CASSPGGGSNTEAFF; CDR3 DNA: TGTGCCAGCTCACCAGGCGGGGGGTCGAACACTGAAGCTTTCTTT
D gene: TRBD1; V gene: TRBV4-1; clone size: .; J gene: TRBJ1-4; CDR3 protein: CASSQETGGSEKLFF; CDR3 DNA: TGCGCCAGCAGCCAAGAGACAGGGGGGAGTGAAAAACTGTTTTTT
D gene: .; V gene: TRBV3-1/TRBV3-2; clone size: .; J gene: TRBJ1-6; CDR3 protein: CASSQEGVSPLHF; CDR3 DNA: TGTGCCAGCAGCCAAGAAGGGGTATCACCCCTCCACTTT
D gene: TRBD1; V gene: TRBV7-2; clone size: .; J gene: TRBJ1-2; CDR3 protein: CASSPTGRHNGYTF; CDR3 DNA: TGTGCCAGCAGCCCGACAGGGAGACATAATGGCTACACCTTC
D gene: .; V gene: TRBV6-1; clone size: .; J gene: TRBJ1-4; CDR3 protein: CASSEPRVQEKLFF; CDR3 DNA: TGTGCCAGCAGTGAACCCAGGGTACAGGAAAAACTGTTTTTT
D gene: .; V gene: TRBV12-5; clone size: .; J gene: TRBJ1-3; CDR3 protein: CASVDWGAGNTIYF; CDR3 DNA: TGTGCTAGTGTTGACTGGGGGGCAGGAAACACCATATATTTT
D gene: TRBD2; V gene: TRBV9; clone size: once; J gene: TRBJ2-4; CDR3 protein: CASSRTSGGLAKNIQYF; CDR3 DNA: TGTGCCAGCAGCCGGACTAGCGGGGGGCTAGCCAAAAACATTCAGTACTTC
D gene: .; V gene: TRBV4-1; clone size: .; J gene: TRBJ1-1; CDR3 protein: CASMPNYMNTEAFF; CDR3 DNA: TGCGCCAGCATGCCAAACTACATGAACACTGAAGCTTTCTTT
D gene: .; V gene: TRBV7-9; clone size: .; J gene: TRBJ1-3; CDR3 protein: CASTYTDTIYF; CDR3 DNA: TGTGCCAGCACCTACACGGACACCATATATTTT
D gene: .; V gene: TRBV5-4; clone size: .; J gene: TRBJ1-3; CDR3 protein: CASSFGAGNTIYF; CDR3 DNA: TGTGCCAGCAGCTTCGGGGCCGGAAACACCATATATTTT
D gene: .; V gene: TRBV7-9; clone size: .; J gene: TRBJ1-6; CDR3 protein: CASSLGRRGPLHF; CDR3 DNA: TGTGCCAGCAGCCTGGGGCGTAGGGGACCCCTCCACTTT
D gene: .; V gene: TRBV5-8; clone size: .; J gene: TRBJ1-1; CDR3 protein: CASRIGLGLTEAFF; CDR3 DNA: TGTGCCAGCAGAATCGGGCTCGGGCTGACTGAAGCTTTCTTT
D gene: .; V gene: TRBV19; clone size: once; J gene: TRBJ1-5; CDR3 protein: CASRPVLGSYNQPQHF; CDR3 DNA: TGTGCCAGTAGACCAGTCCTAGGGAGTTATAATCAGCCCCAGCATTTT
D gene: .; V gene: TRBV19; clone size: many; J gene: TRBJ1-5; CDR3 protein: CASSVRNTWNQPQHF; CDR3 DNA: TGTGCCAGTAGTGTCAGAAATACTTGGAATCAGCCCCAGCATTTT
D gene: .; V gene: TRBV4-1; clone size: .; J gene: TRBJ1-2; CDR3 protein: CASSQDQGTYGYTF; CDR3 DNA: TGCGCCAGCAGCCAAGATCAGGGAACCTATGGCTACACCTTC
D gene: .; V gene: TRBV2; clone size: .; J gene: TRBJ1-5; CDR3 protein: CASSEAGQGFNQPQHF; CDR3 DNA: TGTGCCAGCAGTGAAGCTGGGCAGGGCTTTAATCAGCCCCAGCATTTT
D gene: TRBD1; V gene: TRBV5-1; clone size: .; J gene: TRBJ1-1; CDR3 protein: CASSPFTGTGDTEAFF; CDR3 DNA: TGCGCCAGCAGCCCCTTTACCGGGACAGGTGACACTGAAGCTTTCTTT
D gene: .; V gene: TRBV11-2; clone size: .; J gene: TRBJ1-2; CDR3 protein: CASSLGAYGYTF; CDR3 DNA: TGTGCCAGCAGCTTGGGGGCCTATGGCTACACCTTC